The next 29 T cell receptor beta chains were all read from a single sample in a study of response to subunit inactivated influenza vaccine. A single record per CDR3 protein comes from TCRdb applying MiXCR to the RT-PCR reads. The table lists some 550,000 distinct CDR3 sequences, roughly a quarter of them singletons, with about 3% in the top ten. Separately, the same data were catalogued under a study of T cells expressing NK-cell markers. That report adds: With UMIs, 5'RACE template switching was used to make TCR beta cDNA.

The material sequenced was CD4+ T cells sorted from PBMCs, taken 11 to 12 days after vaccination. These receptors were taken from a man aged 45-60 years who received an inactivated influenza vaccine.

The rearrangement joins TRBV5-1 to TRBJ1-5; D uncertain. This CDR3 is built from 14 residues. V was cut by 1 base and J by 3 bases, with 8 bases left in between. Germline values: CDR1 SGHRS, CDR2 YFSETQ. The CDR3 DNA sequence: TGCGCCAGCAGCTTGTGGCCAGACAATCAGCCCCAGCATTTT. This sequence encodes CASSLWPDNQPQHF.

The chain is built from TRBV27 and TRBJ2-7, with 9 bases that match TRBD1. Germline CDR1 reads MNHEY; CDR2 reads SMNVEV (reference sequence). The CDR3 extends over 16 amino acids. Unmatched junction bases numbered 9, after V lost 4 bases and J lost 2 bases. The CDR3 reads CASSSRPGQGTYEQYF. The CDR3 DNA reads TGTGCCAGCAGTTCACGACCGGGACAGGGAACCTACGAGCAGTACTTC.

This clonotype was found a few times. The chain couples TRBV6-2 or TRBV6-3 to TRBJ2-4; D gene ambiguous. CDR1 is MNHEY, CDR2 SVGEGT, per germline. The CDR3 contains 13 residues. V was clipped by 6 bases and J by 6 bases, with 12 bases between them. CDR3 DNA sequence: TGTGCCAGCAGCTCCCGTTCGGGAAACATTCAGTACTTC. It encodes CASSSRSGNIQYF.

The sample holds a few counts of this clonotype. The chain recombines TRBV28 with TRBJ2-2; perhaps TRBD2 as D (7 bases). This CDR3 region has 16 residues. V shed 5 bases and J shed 5 bases, with 18 bases lying between them. Per germline, CDR1 MDHEN and CDR2 SYDVKM. Here the CDR3 DNA reads TGTGCCAGCAGTCCTCTGCCGCGGGGGCTAACCGGGGAGCTGTTTTTT. Translating it yields CASSPLPRGLTGELFF.

Of note for this clonotype: This may be a read error, as it is one base from a much larger clone. The chain employs TRBV2 and TRBJ1-2, with 8 nucleotides matching TRBD1. V gave up 6 bases and J gave up 3 bases; unmatched junction bases: 3. CDR1 is SNHLY, CDR2 FYNNEI, per germline. The CDR3 is 13 amino acids. The CDR3 is CASSIQGDYGYTF. DNA for the CDR3: TGTGCCAGCAGCATACAGGGGGACTATGGCTACACCTTC.

This clonotype was seen only a few times. V usage is TRBV14 and J usage is TRBJ1-1, with no clear D. Trimming took off 4 bases at V and 6 bases at J, with 21 bases between the two ends. The CDR3 is 16 amino acids. In germline, CDR1 is SGHDN, CDR2 FVKESK. The CDR3 DNA sequence: TGTGCCAGCAGCCCGCCCTATGGAAGGAGTACTTCTGAAGCTTTCTTT. Amino acids: CASSPPYGRSTSEAFF.

The chain carries TRBV7-2 and TRBJ2-5; 11 bases match TRBD1. CDR1 is SGHTA and CDR2 is FQGNSA in the germline V gene. The length of the CDR3 is 16 residues. The J segment lost 4 bases and the V segment lost 5 bases, leaving 9 bases of the junction unmatched. CDR3 DNA sequence: TGTGCCAGCAGCCCATATCCCGGGACAGGGGGAGAGACCCAGTACTTC. Its protein product is CASSPYPGTGGETQYF. Filled out from reference TRBV7-2 and TRBJ2-5, the complete variable domain reads GAGVSQSPSNKVTEKGKDVELRCDPISGHTALYWYRQSLGQGLEFLIYFQGNSAPDKSGLPSDRFSAERTGGSVSTLTIQRTQQEDSAVYLCASSPYPGTGGETQYFGPGTRLLVL.

The V call is TRBV4-2, the J call TRBJ2-5, with D maybe TRBD1 (6 bases). This CDR3 is 16 amino acids long. Germline CDR1 LGHNA, CDR2 YNFKEQ. V lost 2 bases, J lost 4 bases, and 17 bases lay in between. The CDR3 spells CASSQRILQGLETQYF. The CDR3 DNA follows: TGTGCCAGCAGCCAACGGATACTACAGGGCCTAGAGACCCAGTACTTC.

The chain carries TRBV5-1 and TRBJ2-2; D is perhaps TRBD2 (7 bases). CDR1 and CDR2 (germline): SGHRS, YFSETQ. CDR3 length: 15 amino acids. V gave up 7 bases and J gave up 7 bases, with 20 bases separating them. DNA for the CDR3: TGCGCCAGCTCATACCAAGGGGGGGCTGGCGGGGAGCTGTTTTTT. Protein sequence: CASSYQGGAGGELFF. The entire variable domain, with the rest obtained from reference TRBV5-1 and TRBJ2-2, is as follows: KAGVTQTPRYLIKTRGQQVTLSCSPISGHRSVSWYQQTPGQGLQFLFEYFSETQRNKGNFPGRFSGRQFSNSRSEMNVSTLELGDSALYLCASSYQGGAGGELFFGEGSRLTVL.

The table lists this clonotype with a few counts. The J gene is TRBJ2-7, the V gene TRBV25-1; D uncertain. CDR1 MGHDK and CDR2 SYGVNS come from the germline V gene. This CDR3 comprises 11 residues. V lost 1 base and J 9 bases, leaving 7 bases between the germline ends. The CDR3 is CASSELWGQYF. The CDR3 DNA sequence: TGTGCCAGCAGTGAATTGTGGGGGCAGTACTTC.

The chain joins TRBV19 to TRBJ2-3; D is perhaps TRBD2 (5 bases). Trimming pared 4 bases from V and 7 bases from J, leaving 15 bases between. CDR1 is LNHDA and CDR2 is SQIVND in the germline V gene (reference sequence). The CDR3 sequence is 14 residues long. CDR3 sequence (DNA): TGTGCCAGTAGTAGACCTGGACTCTCTAATACGCAGTATTTT. This gives the protein CASSRPGLSNTQYF. The complete variable domain, with remaining parts taken from reference TRBV19 and TRBJ2-3, reads DGGITQSPKYLFRKEGQNVTLSCEQNLNHDAMYWYRQDPGQGLRLIYYSQIVNDFQKGDIAEGYSVSREKKESFPLTVTSAQKNPTAFYLCASSRPGLSNTQYFGPGTRLTVL.

This chain links TRBV19 with TRBJ2-4, with TRBD1 as a possible D gene (5 bases). CDR3 length: 15 amino acids. The germline V gene encodes CDR1 LNHDA and CDR2 SQIVND (reference sequence). V lost 5 bases and J lost 0, with 11 bases in between. CDR3 region: CASSLTVLAKNIQYF. DNA of the CDR3: TGTGCCAGTAGTCTGACAGTACTAGCCAAAAACATTCAGTACTTC.

The chain joins TRBV20-1 to TRBJ1-1; TRBD1 might be the D (5 bases). The CDR3 totals 13 residues. Germline-derived CDR1 and CDR2 are DFQATT and SNEGSKA (reference sequence). V lost 3 bases and J 5 bases, leaving 13 bases between the germline ends. The CDR3 protein is CSASGVSGTEAFF. Written as DNA, the CDR3 is TGCAGTGCTAGTGGAGTGTCAGGGACTGAAGCTTTCTTT.

The gene calls are TRBV20-1 and TRBJ1-4; no clear D gene. V lost 1 base, J lost 7 bases, and 13 bases lay in between. Germline loops: CDR1 DFQATT, CDR2 SNEGSKA (reference sequence). This CDR3 contains 14 residues. CDR3 nucleotides: TGCAGTGCTAGAGTGGGCCCCGTGACTGAAAAACTGTTTTTT. Translation gives CSARVGPVTEKLFF.

This clonotype was recorded many times. This chain links TRBV6-5 with TRBJ1-4; D unresolved. Trimming left V 6 bases short and J 1 base short, with 3 bases between. Germline V gene sequence: CDR1 MNHEY, CDR2 SVGAGI. The CDR3 totals 12 residues. In nucleotides, the CDR3 is TGTGCCAGCAGGGGAACTAATGAAAAACTGTTTTTT. It yields the protein CASRGTNEKLFF.

This clonotype was seen repeatedly, ten times or more. V is TRBV24-1 and J is TRBJ1-5; D is uncertain. The CDR3 has 14 residues. The V end lost 5 bases, the J end lost 0 bases, and 7 bases lay between the germline ends. Per germline, CDR1 KGHDR and CDR2 SFDVKD. The CDR3 loop reads CATSVGASNQPQHF. Written as DNA, the CDR3 is TGTGCCACCAGTGTAGGCGCTAGCAATCAGCCCCAGCATTTT.

The chain couples TRBV3-1 to TRBJ2-4, with TRBD2 identical over 8 bases. Germline V gene sequence: CDR1 LGHDT, CDR2 YNNKEL (reference sequence). The CDR3 spans 16 residues. The J segment lost 1 base and the V segment lost 2 bases, leaving 4 bases of the junction unmatched. CDR3 in amino acids: CASSQLPGGAKNIQYF. The DNA for the CDR3 is TGTGCCAGCAGCCAACTTCCGGGAGGGGCCAAAAACATTCAGTACTTC. The entire variable domain, with the rest obtained from reference TRBV3-1 and TRBJ2-4, is as follows: DTAVSQTPKYLVTQMGNDKSIKCEQNLGHDTMYWYKQDSKKFLKIMFSYNNKELIINETVPNRFSPKSPDKAHLNLHINSLELGDSAVYFCASSQLPGGAKNIQYFGAGTRLSVL.

This clonotype was found a few times. The V gene is TRBV10-3, the J gene TRBJ2-3; D might be TRBD2 (5 bases). Germline CDR1 ENHRY, CDR2 SYGVKD. V was pared by 4 bases and J by 5 bases, with 13 bases between. This CDR3 is 14 amino acids long. The CDR3 coding sequence is TGTGCCATCAGTGGGACTGGAGCAGGAGATACGCAGTATTTT. This encodes CAISGTGAGDTQYF.

The rearrangement uses TRBV5-5 and TRBJ2-1; the D is unclear. Per the germline V gene, CDR1 is SGHKS and CDR2 is YYEKEE (reference sequence). The CDR3 has 15 residues. The germline V and J ends were trimmed by 0 bases and 3 bases, with 10 bases remaining between them. This chain's CDR3 is CASSLGLLNYNEQFF. The CDR3 region has the DNA TGTGCCAGCAGCTTGGGCCTTCTGAACTACAATGAGCAGTTCTTC.

V is TRBV10-3 and J is TRBJ2-2, with D unclear. CDR3 length: 17 amino acids. CDR1 and CDR2 from the germline V gene are ENHRY and SYGVKD. The V and J ends lost 0 bases and 6 bases respectively, with 17 bases between them. The CDR3 DNA sequence: TGTGCCATCAGTGAGTCGTCAGGCTGGGGTGGAGCCGGGGAGCTGTTTTTT. Translation: CAISESSGWGGAGELFF.

The CDR3 nucleotides read TGCGCCAGCAGCCTGGGACTAGGGGATGAGCAGTTCTTC. Residues: CASSLGLGDEQFF. The V call is TRBV4-3, the J call TRBJ2-1; the match to TRBD2 covers 8 bases. The CDR3 totals 13 residues. Germline values: CDR1 LGHNA, CDR2 YSLEER. Germline trimming cut 4 bases from V and 8 bases from J; bases unmatched to any gene: 4.

The rearrangement uses TRBV30 and TRBJ2-5, with D perhaps TRBD1 or TRBD2 (5 bases each). V was trimmed by 0 bases and J by 5 bases, leaving 13 bases between them. The CDR3 totals 14 residues. CDR1 GTSNPN and CDR2 SVGIG come from the germline V gene (reference sequence). The CDR3 region is CAWSVVRQRETQYF. In DNA form, the CDR3 reads TGTGCCTGGAGTGTCGTTAGACAGCGGGAGACCCAGTACTTC.

This clonotype was counted between two and nine times. The chain is built from TRBV7-9 and TRBJ2-6; D not certain. From germline, CDR1 is SEHNR and CDR2 FQNEAQ (reference sequence). V shed 3 bases and J shed 5 bases, with 11 bases lying between them. This CDR3 has 15 residues. Here the CDR3 DNA reads TGTGCCAGCAGCTTTGGTCAACGGAGGGCCAACGTCCTGACTTTC. This encodes CASSFGQRRANVLTF.

The chain links TRBV20-1 to TRBJ2-5; 9 nucleotides agree with TRBD1. The germline V gene has CDR1 DFQATT and CDR2 SNEGSKA (reference sequence). This CDR3 is built from 12 residues. V gave up 3 bases and J gave up 6 bases; unmatched junction bases: 2. The CDR3 protein is CSASGQGKTQYF. The CDR3 bases are TGCAGTGCTAGCGGACAGGGGAAGACCCAGTACTTC.

This clonotype was found many times. The chain has TRBV12-3 or TRBV12-4 and TRBJ2-1, with 10 bases matching TRBD1. The CDR3 sequence is 14 residues long. The J segment lost 6 bases and the V segment lost 8 bases, leaving 7 bases of the junction unmatched. The CDR3 sequence is CASGRTGGSNEQFF. The DNA for the CDR3 is TGTGCCAGCGGCAGGACAGGGGGGTCCAATGAGCAGTTCTTC.

Points on this clonotype: Relative to the germline gene, one junction end is altered; a read error may explain this. The rearrangement joins TRBV4-3 to TRBJ2-5; D may be TRBD1 (6 bases). This CDR3 has 14 residues. Germline V gives CDR1 LGHNA, CDR2 YSLEER. CDR3 in DNA: TGCGCCAGCAGCGAAGAACACAGGGCTGAGACCCAGTACTTC. It yields the protein CASSEEHRAETQYF.

The chain carries TRBV28 and TRBJ2-6; D gene uncertain. Between the trimmed V and J ends, which lost 3 bases and 0 bases, there was a span of 9 bases. CDR1 and CDR2 (germline): MDHEN, SYDVKM. CDR3 length: 16 amino acids. The CDR3 DNA reads TGTGCCAGCAGTTTTCCCCGAAGCTCTGGGGCCAACGTCCTGACTTTC. Encoded protein: CASSFPRSSGANVLTF.

This clonotype was counted a few times. V and J are TRBV12-3 or TRBV12-4 and TRBJ1-5; no clear D gene. Trimming left V 2 bases short and J 5 bases short, with 4 bases between. The CDR3 totals 12 residues. Here the CDR3 DNA reads TGTGCCAGCAGTTTATTGGATCAGCCCCAGCATTTT. Translating gives CASSLLDQPQHF.

The CDR3 here is CASSLGSGGHNEQFF. The CDR3 DNA reads TGTGCCAGCAGCTTAGGTAGCGGGGGCCACAATGAGCAGTTCTTC. The chain couples TRBV7-2 to TRBJ2-1, with TRBD2 matching over 9 bases. CDR1 SGHTA and CDR2 FQGNSA come from the germline V gene. The CDR3 length is 15 residues. The J segment lost 5 bases and the V segment lost 1 base, leaving 3 bases of the junction unmatched. The full variable domain, rest sourced from reference TRBV7-2 and TRBJ2-1, is GAGVSQSPSNKVTEKGKDVELRCDPISGHTALYWYRQSLGQGLEFLIYFQGNSAPDKSGLPSDRFSAERTGGSVSTLTIQRTQQEDSAVYLCASSLGSGGHNEQFFGPGTRLTVL.